This T cell receptor (beta chain) was sequenced during a study of blood T cell repertoires in COVID-19 (TCRdb year 2020). About the study as a whole: The collaborator samples originated in the United States, Italy and Spain and spanned the acute and convalescent phases of COVID-19. The prospective study material was composed of cDNA or gDNA derived from T cells, B-cell-depleted T cells, or PBMCs. Deeply sampled blood TCRbeta repertoires from subjects exposed to, actively infected with, or recovered from COVID-19 were included in the dataset. The repertoires were released in a freely available public database meant as a resource for research on the immune response to SARS-CoV-2. Samples came from the ongoing ImmuneRACE study (first 160 participants) plus 1,254 subjects from 6 global collaborators. A de-identified subject ID, COVID-19 status, age in years and sex were almost always included in the sample metadata. Where HLA class I and class II types were available, the types were taken from metadata supplied by the sample provider, not from assay-based typing. Overall study results and their limits: The amount of clinical and demographic metadata varied by source and participant and was provided uncurated.

The germline V gene specifies MGHDK as CDR1 and SYGVNS as CDR2. The CDR3 holds 13 amino acids from the cysteine to the phenylalanine. The only DNA kept is the CDR3, 39 bases in frame from the first base. The trim is 9 bases for V and 4 bases for J, with a gap of 15 bases between the germline ends. Whole blood was collected in K2EDTA tubes by collaborating institutions according to the institutions' own protocols. For TCRbeta analysis, collaborators shipped samples as frozen whole blood, isolated PBMCs, or DNA extracted from either of those sample types. TCRbeta CDR3 regions were amplified from genomic DNA using the immunoSEQ Assay, a bias-controlled multiplex PCR. The authors' analysis ran thus. Nucleated cell counts per sample were estimated from amplification of reference gene primers within the assay. To quantify the absolute abundance of each unique TCRbeta CDR3 rearrangement, sequence reads were collapsed and filtered. For each sample, productive Simpson clonality was calculated as the square root of Simpson's diversity index over productive rearrangements. TCRdb holds this immuneACCESS table with in-frame rearrangements only. Some clones are missing; in checked studies, unresolved V genes explain under half, and the rest has no known cause. D and trimming come from the DNA, and the V and J calls and clone size come from that table. The sample table lists some 14,000 clones, roughly 84% of them with a count of one. Approximately 26% of the sample rests with the top ten.

With respect to this clone: This clone's antigen is unknown. Base-call qualities are not available, and no considerably larger clone is one nucleotide away.

The TCR was taken from a woman aged 50 to 60 with active or convalescent COVID-19. The sample taken for sequencing was peripheral blood. Recombination linked TRBV25-1 to TRBJ2-5; perhaps TRBD2 is the D gene, with 6 bases matching. The nucleotide sequence is TGTGCCAGTTCCATGGGGGGTCGAGAGACCCAGTACTTC. Its product reads: CASSMGGRETQYF. Supplemented by the reference TRBV25-1 and TRBJ2-5 proteins around the CDR3, the complete variable domain is EADIYQTPRYLVIGTGKKITLECSQTMGHDKMYWYQQDPGMELHLIHYSYGVNSTEKGDLSSESTVSRIRTEHFPLTLESARPSHTSQYLCASSMGGRETQYFGPGTRLLVL.